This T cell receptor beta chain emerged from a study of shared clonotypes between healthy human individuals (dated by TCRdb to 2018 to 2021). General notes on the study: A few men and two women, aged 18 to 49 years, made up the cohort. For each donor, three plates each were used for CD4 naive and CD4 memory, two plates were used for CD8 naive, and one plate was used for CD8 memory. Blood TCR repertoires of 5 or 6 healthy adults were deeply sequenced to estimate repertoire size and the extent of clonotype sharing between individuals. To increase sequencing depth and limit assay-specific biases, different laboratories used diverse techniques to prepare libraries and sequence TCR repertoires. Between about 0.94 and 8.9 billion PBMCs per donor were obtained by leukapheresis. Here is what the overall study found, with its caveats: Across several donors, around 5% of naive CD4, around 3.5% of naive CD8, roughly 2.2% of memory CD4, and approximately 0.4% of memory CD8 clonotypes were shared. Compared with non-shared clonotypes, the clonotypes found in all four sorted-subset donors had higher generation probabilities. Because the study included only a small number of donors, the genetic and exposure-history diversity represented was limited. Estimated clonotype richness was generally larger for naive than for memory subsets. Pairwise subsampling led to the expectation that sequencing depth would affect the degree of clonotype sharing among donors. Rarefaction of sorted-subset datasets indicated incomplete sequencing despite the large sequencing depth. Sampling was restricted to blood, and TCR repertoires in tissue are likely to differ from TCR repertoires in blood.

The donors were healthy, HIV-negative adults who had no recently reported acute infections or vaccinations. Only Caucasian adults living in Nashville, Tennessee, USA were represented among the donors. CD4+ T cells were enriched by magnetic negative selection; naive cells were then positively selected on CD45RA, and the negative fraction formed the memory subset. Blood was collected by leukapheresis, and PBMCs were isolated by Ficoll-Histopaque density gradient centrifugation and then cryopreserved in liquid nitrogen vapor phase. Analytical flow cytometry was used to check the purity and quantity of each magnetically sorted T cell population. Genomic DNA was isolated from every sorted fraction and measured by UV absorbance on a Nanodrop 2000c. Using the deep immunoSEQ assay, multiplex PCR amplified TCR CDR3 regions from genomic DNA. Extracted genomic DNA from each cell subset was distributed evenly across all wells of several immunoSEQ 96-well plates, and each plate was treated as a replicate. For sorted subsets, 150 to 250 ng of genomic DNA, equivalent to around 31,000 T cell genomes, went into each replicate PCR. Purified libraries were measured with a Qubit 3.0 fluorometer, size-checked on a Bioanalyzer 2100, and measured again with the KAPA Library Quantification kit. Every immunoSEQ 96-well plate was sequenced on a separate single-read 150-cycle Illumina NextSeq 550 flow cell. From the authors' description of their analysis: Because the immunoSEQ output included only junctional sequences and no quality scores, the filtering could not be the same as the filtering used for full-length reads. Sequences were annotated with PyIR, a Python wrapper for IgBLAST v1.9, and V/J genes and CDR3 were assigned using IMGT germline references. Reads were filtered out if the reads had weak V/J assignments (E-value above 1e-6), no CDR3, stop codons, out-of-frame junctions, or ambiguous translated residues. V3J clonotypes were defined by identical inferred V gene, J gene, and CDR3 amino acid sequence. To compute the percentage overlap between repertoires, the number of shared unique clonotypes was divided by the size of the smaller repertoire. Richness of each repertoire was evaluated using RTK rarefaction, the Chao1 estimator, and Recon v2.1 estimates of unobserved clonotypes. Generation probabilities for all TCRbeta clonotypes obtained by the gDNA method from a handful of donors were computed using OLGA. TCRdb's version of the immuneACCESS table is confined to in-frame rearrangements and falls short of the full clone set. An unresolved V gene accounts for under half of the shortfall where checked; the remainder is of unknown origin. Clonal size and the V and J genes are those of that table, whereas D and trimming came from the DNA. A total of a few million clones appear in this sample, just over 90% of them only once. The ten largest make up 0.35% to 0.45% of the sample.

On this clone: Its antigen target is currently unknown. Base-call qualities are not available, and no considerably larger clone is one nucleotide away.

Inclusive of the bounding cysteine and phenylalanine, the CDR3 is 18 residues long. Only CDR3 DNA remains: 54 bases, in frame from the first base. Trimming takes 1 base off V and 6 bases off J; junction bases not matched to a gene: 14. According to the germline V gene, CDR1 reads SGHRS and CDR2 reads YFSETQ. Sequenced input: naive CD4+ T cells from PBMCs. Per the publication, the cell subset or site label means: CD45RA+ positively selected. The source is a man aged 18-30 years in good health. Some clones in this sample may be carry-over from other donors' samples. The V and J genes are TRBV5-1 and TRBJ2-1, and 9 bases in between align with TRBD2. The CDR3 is CASSLPQYLAGVLNEQFF. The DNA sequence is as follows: TGCGCCAGCAGCTTGCCCCAATATTTAGCGGGAGTTCTCAATGAGCAGTTCTTC. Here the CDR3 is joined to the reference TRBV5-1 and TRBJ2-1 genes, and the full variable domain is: KAGVTQTPRYLIKTRGQQVTLSCSPISGHRSVSWYQQTPGQGLQFLFEYFSETQRNKGNFPGRFSGRQFSNSRSEMNVSTLELGDSALYLCASSLPQYLAGVLNEQFFGPGTRLTVL.